Below are 30 T cell receptor beta chains sequenced from a single sample in a study of OX40 agonist ivuxolimab in advanced cancers. TCRdb's table, derived via immunoSEQ multiplex PCR, lists solely in-frame clones and lacks some. This table holds over 70,000 clones, 86% found once. Here the sequenced sample was CD4+ or CD8+ T cells sorted from blood, taken in a trial of the OX40 agonist ivuxolimab. The receptor set was obtained from an adult with an advanced solid tumor such as melanoma, head and neck, liver or kidney cancer.

This clone came up once. The CDR3 region is CASSLEGETQYF. The CDR3 nucleotides are TGCGCCAGCAGCTTGGAGGGAGAGACCCAGTACTTC. The chain is built from TRBV5-1 and TRBJ2-5; D is undetermined. Germline V gives CDR1 SGHRS, CDR2 YFSETQ. CDR3 length equals 12 residues. V was pared by 0 bases and J by 4 bases, with 4 bases between.

The chain recombines TRBV7-9 with TRBJ1-3; 7 bases are a match to TRBD1. The germline gives CDR1 SEHNR, CDR2 FQNEAQ (reference sequence). After removal of 5 bases from V and 2 bases from J, the junction contained 9 bases not matched to a gene. The CDR3 has 16 amino acids. CDR3 amino acids: CASSSIMTGTGNTIYF. Here the CDR3 DNA reads TGTGCCAGCAGCAGTATAATGACAGGGACTGGAAACACCATATATTTT.

The chain employs TRBV30 and TRBJ2-2; possible D gene TRBD1, 5 bases. Germline V lookup: CDR1 GTSNPN, CDR2 SVGIG (reference sequence). This CDR3 is built from 14 residues. V lost 3 bases, J lost 2 bases, and 10 bases lay in between. The CDR3 DNA follows: TGTGCCTGGAGGGAGACAGTTAACACCGGGGAGCTGTTTTTT. It is translated as CAWRETVNTGELFF.

The chain links TRBV14 to TRBJ2-1; 10 bases line up with TRBD2. CDR1 SGHDN and CDR2 FVKESK come from the germline V gene. CDR3 length: 17 amino acids. The V gene end was trimmed by 2 bases and the J gene end by 8 bases; junction bases not matched to a gene: 12. The CDR3 is CASSQRLAGVSRYEQFF. The CDR3 DNA reads as TGTGCCAGCAGCCAAAGGCTAGCGGGAGTCTCCCGCTATGAGCAGTTCTTC. Complete variable domain (other parts from reference TRBV14 and TRBJ2-1): EAGVTQFPSHSVIEKGQTVTLRCDPISGHDNLYWYRRVMGKEIKFLLHFVKESKQDESGMPNNRFLAERTGGTYSTLKVQPAELEDSGVYFCASSQRLAGVSRYEQFFGPGTRLTVL.

The genes are TRBV19 and TRBJ2-5, with 10 bases matching TRBD2. Losses at the gene ends were 2 bases for V and 5 bases for J; bases not matched to a gene: 11. The length of the CDR3 is 17 residues. The germline V gene has CDR1 LNHDA and CDR2 SQIVND (reference sequence). CDR3 in amino acids: CASSIRGAGGTRETQYF. CDR3 coding DNA: TGTGCCAGTAGTATAAGGGGAGCGGGGGGGACTCGGGAGACCCAGTACTTC.

This chain joins TRBV6-5 and TRBJ2-5, with D possibly matching TRBD2 (6 bases). The CDR3 is 15 residues long. V lost 6 bases to trimming and J lost 2 bases, with 16 bases between them. Germline lookup yields CDR1 MNHEY and CDR2 SVGAGI. The CDR3 sequence: CASRVHRDLQETQYF. The CDR3, as DNA: TGTGCCAGCAGGGTACACCGGGACTTACAAGAGACCCAGTACTTC.

The chain carries TRBV2 and TRBJ2-3, with 11 bases that match TRBD2. Unmatched junction bases numbered 9, after V lost 6 bases and J lost 4 bases. Germline V lookup: CDR1 SNHLY, CDR2 FYNNEI. CDR3 length: 16 amino acids. The CDR3 region is CASRTSGSIWADTQYF. The CDR3 DNA follows: TGTGCCAGCAGAACTAGCGGGAGTATCTGGGCAGATACGCAGTATTTT.

The chain has TRBV4-2 and TRBJ2-3; D uncertain. The CDR3 is 15 residues long. The V gene's germline CDR1 is LGHNA and CDR2 YNFKEQ. Between the trimmed V and J ends, which lost 0 bases and 2 bases, there was a span of 9 bases. CDR3 protein: CASSQDVGYTDTQYF. CDR3 nucleotides: TGTGCCAGCAGCCAAGATGTGGGGTACACAGATACGCAGTATTTT.

The gene calls are TRBV5-1 and TRBJ1-2, with D unresolved. CDR3 length equals 12 residues. Looked up from germline, CDR1 is SGHRS and CDR2 is YFSETQ. Trimming cost V 4 bases and J 8 bases, with 12 bases left between them. The CDR3 region has the DNA TGCGCCAGCAGCCCCGAACGTCTGGGCTACACCTTC. Its translation: CASSPERLGYTF.

CDR3 coding DNA: TGTGCCAGCTGTGGACTAGCCGGATACAATGAGCAGTTCTTC. Encoded protein: CASCGLAGYNEQFF. The chain recombines TRBV18 with TRBJ2-1, with 8 bases fitting TRBD2. This CDR3 is 14 amino acids long. Trimming took 7 bases from V and 4 from J; bases not matched to a gene: 6. CDR1 and CDR2 (germline): KGHSH, LQKENI.

This clone was counted a few times. The chain carries TRBV19 and TRBJ1-5; D is perhaps TRBD1 (5 bases). The V gene lost 2 bases and the J gene lost 11 bases, with 10 bases spanning the gap. Germline V gene lookup returns CDR1 LNHDA and CDR2 SQIVND (reference sequence). The CDR3 is made up of 12 amino acids. CDR3 loop: CASSIQGNAQHF. CDR3 nucleotides: TGTGCCAGTAGTATACAGGGTAACGCCCAGCATTTT.

J is TRBJ2-3 and V is TRBV18, with D uncertain. This CDR3 contains 15 residues. CDR1 is KGHSH and CDR2 is LQKENI in the germline V gene. Between the trimmed V and J ends, which lost 3 bases and 2 bases, there was a span of 12 bases. The CDR3 protein is CASSPTPWPTDTQYF. CDR3 coding DNA: TGTGCCAGCTCACCGACCCCCTGGCCCACAGATACGCAGTATTTT. The entire variable domain, with the rest obtained from reference TRBV18 and TRBJ2-3, is as follows: NAGVMQNPRHLVRRRGQEARLRCSPMKGHSHVYWYRQLPEEGLKFMVYLQKENIIDESGMPKERFSAEFPKEGPSILRIQQVVRGDSAAYFCASSPTPWPTDTQYFGPGTRLTVL.

The chain's CDR3 is CASSLRTGTGYEQYF. DNA of the CDR3: TGTGCCAGCAGCTTACGGACCGGGACAGGCTACGAGCAGTACTTC. The V and J genes are TRBV7-8 and TRBJ2-7, with 8 bases fitting TRBD1. Germline V gives CDR1 SGHVS, CDR2 FQNEAQ. V lost 2 bases, J lost 3 bases, and 6 bases stayed unmatched. The CDR3 length is 15 residues.

The rearrangement links TRBV7-9 to TRBJ1-1; TRBD1 matches at 9 bases. The V gene end was trimmed by 5 bases and the J gene end by 1 base; junction bases not matched to a gene: 11. The CDR3 runs to 17 residues. Germline-derived CDR1 and CDR2 are SEHNR and FQNEAQ (reference sequence). The chain's CDR3 is CASSPRDREFGNTEAFF. The CDR3 coding sequence is TGTGCCAGCAGCCCTCGGGACAGGGAGTTTGGGAACACTGAAGCTTTCTTT.

The CDR3 spells CASSRTATNEKLFF. DNA for the CDR3: TGTGCCAGCAGTCGGACAGCGACTAATGAAAAACTGTTTTTT. The chain carries TRBV9 and TRBJ1-4; TRBD1 is a possible D gene (6 bases). V was shortened by 5 bases and J by 2 bases, with 10 bases between the two germline ends. CDR1 SGDLS and CDR2 YYNGEE come from the germline V gene. CDR3 length: 14 residues.

The chain uses TRBV13 and TRBJ2-2; D gene uncertain. Germline V gene sequence: CDR1 PRHDT, CDR2 FYEKMQ (reference sequence). The CDR3 is 12 amino acids. V was shortened by 4 bases and J by 7 bases, with 7 bases between the two germline ends. CDR3 sequence reads: CASSWRNGELFF. DNA of the CDR3: TGTGCCAGCAGCTGGCGGAACGGGGAGCTGTTTTTT.

The V and J genes are TRBV30 and TRBJ1-1; a possible D gene is TRBD1 (5 bases). Germline V gene data show CDR1 as GTSNPN and CDR2 as SVGIG (reference sequence). The CDR3 has 13 residues. The V end lost 2 bases, the J end lost 5 bases, and 12 bases lay between the germline ends. CDR3 amino acids: CAWSTGEGTEAFF. The CDR3 coding sequence is TGTGCCTGGAGTACCGGGGAGGGGACTGAAGCTTTCTTT.

V is TRBV7-9 and J is TRBJ2-7, with 11 bases identical to TRBD2. Germline lookup yields CDR1 SEHNR and CDR2 FQNEAQ (reference sequence). Trimming cost V 3 bases and J 5 bases; bases outside gene matches: 9. The CDR3 runs 16 residues. CDR3 residues: CASSLYGSGRGHEQYF. CDR3 DNA sequence: TGTGCCAGCAGCTTGTATGGTAGCGGGAGGGGCCACGAGCAGTACTTC. Based on the CDR3 plus reference TRBV7-9 and TRBJ2-7, the full variable domain is DTGVSQNPRHKITKRGQNVTFRCDPISEHNRLYWYRQTLGQGPEFLTYFQNEAQLEKSRLLSDRFSAERPKGSFSTLEIQRTEQGDSAMYLCASSLYGSGRGHEQYFGPGTRLTVT.

The V call is TRBV2, the J call TRBJ1-5, with 7 bases identical to TRBD1. CDR3 length equals 12 residues. Trimming at V came to 10 bases and at J to 2 bases, leaving 2 bases not matched to a gene. From germline, CDR1 is SNHLY and CDR2 FYNNEI. CDR3 in DNA: TGTGCCACTACAGGGGGCAATCAGCCCCAGCATTTT. Translation: CATTGGNQPQHF.

V usage is TRBV19 and J usage is TRBJ2-1; 7 bases map to TRBD1. CDR1 and CDR2 from the germline V gene are LNHDA and SQIVND (reference sequence). The CDR3 consists of 15 residues. V lost 6 bases to trimming and J lost 2 bases; unmatched junction nucleotides: 7. The CDR3 region has the DNA TGTGCCAGTAGGGAGGACAGGCACCCCTACAATGAGCAGTTCTTC. Translated: CASREDRHPYNEQFF. The full variable domain, in which reference TRBV19 and TRBJ2-1 provide the parts outside the CDR3, is DGGITQSPKYLFRKEGQNVTLSCEQNLNHDAMYWYRQDPGQGLRLIYYSQIVNDFQKGDIAEGYSVSREKKESFPLTVTSAQKNPTAFYLCASREDRHPYNEQFFGPGTRLTVL.

On this clone: Other DNA sequences in this specimen translate into the identical CDR3. This rearrangement joins TRBV27 to TRBJ1-5; no reliable D call. The germline CDR1 and CDR2 sequences are MNHEY and SMNVEV (reference sequence). V was pared by 3 bases and J by 0 bases, with 6 bases between. This CDR3 is built from 14 residues. CDR3 DNA: TGTGCCAGCAGTTTGAGAAGTAGCAATCAGCCCCAGCATTTT. Protein sequence: CASSLRSSNQPQHF.

V gene TRBV7-2 combines with J gene TRBJ1-2; no definite D call. V was shortened by 1 base and J by 10 bases, with 7 bases between the two germline ends. The CDR3 extends over 11 amino acids. Germline CDR1 SGHTA, CDR2 FQGNSA. The CDR3 sequence is CASSLVSSYTF. The CDR3 DNA is TGTGCCAGCAGCTTAGTCTCGTCCTACACCTTC.

This clone appeared a few times. The V and J genes are TRBV5-4 and TRBJ2-7, with no clear D. Germline values: CDR1 SGHNT, CDR2 YYREEE (reference sequence). This CDR3 is 13 amino acids long. Trimming pared 0 bases from V and 3 bases from J, leaving 7 bases between. This CDR3 reads CASSLDGYYEQYF. The DNA of the CDR3 is TGTGCCAGCAGCTTGGACGGCTACTACGAGCAGTACTTC.

This clone appeared a few times. The rearrangement uses TRBV7-9 and TRBJ1-1, with unresolved D. CDR3 length equals 13 residues. Germline V gene sequence: CDR1 SEHNR, CDR2 FQNEAQ (reference sequence). Between the trimmed V and J ends, which lost 5 bases and 1 base, there was a span of 8 bases. The CDR3: CASSQEGNTEAFF. The CDR3 nucleotides read TGTGCCAGCAGCCAGGAGGGGAACACTGAAGCTTTCTTT. The whole variable domain, filled in from reference TRBV7-9 and TRBJ1-1, reads DTGVSQNPRHKITKRGQNVTFRCDPISEHNRLYWYRQTLGQGPEFLTYFQNEAQLEKSRLLSDRFSAERPKGSFSTLEIQRTEQGDSAMYLCASSQEGNTEAFFGQGTRLTVV.

This chain connects TRBV2 to TRBJ1-1, with D possibly TRBD1 on 6 matching bases. The CDR3 length is 14 residues. V lost 10 bases, J lost 5 bases, and 20 bases lay in between. Germline V lookup: CDR1 SNHLY, CDR2 FYNNEI. The CDR3 region is CATVAPVQGTEAFF. The DNA of the CDR3 is TGTGCCACTGTTGCCCCGGTACAGGGTACTGAAGCTTTCTTT.

This clone has only a few counts. The chain couples TRBV19 to TRBJ2-3, with 8 bases identical to TRBD2. The CDR3 totals 18 residues. V lost 5 bases, J lost 4 bases, and 17 bases stayed unmatched. In germline, CDR1 is LNHDA, CDR2 SQIVND (reference sequence). Here the CDR3 reads CASSDVWRGVIRADTQYF. CDR3 bases: TGTGCCAGTAGTGATGTCTGGCGGGGGGTCATCAGGGCAGATACGCAGTATTTT.

This clone has a single count. V gene TRBV30 combines with J gene TRBJ1-2; weak D call: TRBD1 (5 bases). CDR1 and CDR2 (germline): GTSNPN, SVGIG (reference sequence). The CDR3 spans 14 residues. Trimming left V 4 bases short and J 2 bases short, with 14 bases between. CDR3 sequence (DNA): TGTGCCTGGAAACCCCGGCAGGGAAACTATGGCTACACCTTC. The encoded protein is CAWKPRQGNYGYTF.

The chain uses TRBV14 and TRBJ1-1; D not resolved. The V end lost 1 base, the J end lost 1 base, and 7 bases lay between the germline ends. The germline V gene encodes CDR1 SGHDN and CDR2 FVKESK. The CDR3 sequence is 14 residues long. The CDR3 bases are TGTGCCAGCAGCCAAGCATGGGGGAACACTGAAGCTTTCTTT. Its protein product is CASSQAWGNTEAFF.

The J gene is TRBJ2-7, the V gene TRBV27; 7 bases align to TRBD1. Germline V lookup: CDR1 MNHEY, CDR2 SMNVEV (reference sequence). CDR3 length: 12 amino acids. Trimming took 5 bases from V and 6 from J; bases not matched to a gene: 4. The CDR3 coding sequence is TGTGCCAGCAGTCCAAGGGGGCGCGAGCAGTACTTC. Protein sequence: CASSPRGREQYF.

The V and J genes are TRBV5-8 and TRBJ1-2; 7 bases match TRBD1. V lost 2 bases and J lost 4; bases outside the gene matches: 2. This CDR3 has 13 residues. Per the germline V gene, CDR1 is SGHTS and CDR2 is YDEGEE. The CDR3 DNA reads TGTGCCAGCAGCTTTACAGGGGTCTATGGCTACACCTTC. It codes for CASSFTGVYGYTF. Full variable domain (outside the CDR3, taken from reference TRBV5-8 and TRBJ1-2): EAGVTQSPTHLIKTRGQQATLRCSPISGHTSVYWYQQALGLGLQFLLWYDEGEERNRGNFPPRFSGRQFPNYSSELNVNALELEDSALYLCASSFTGVYGYTFGSGTRLTVV.